What follows is one T cell receptor beta chain and its context. Its antigen is unidentified. The sample comes from a study of OX40 agonist ivuxolimab in advanced cancers. Study information: Three patients, one with hepatocellular carcinoma and two with cutaneous melanoma, achieved partial responses.

The assay was immunoSEQ multiplex PCR, and TCRdb's table has in-frame clones only and misses some. The table records about 61,000 clones, over 80% of them present only once. Study-level results: Some of the nonresponding patients also showed low levels of normalized T-cell clonal expansion.

The sequence was obtained from an adult with an advanced solid tumor such as melanoma, head and neck, liver or kidney cancer. This specimen consisted of CD4+ or CD8+ T cells sorted from blood, obtained in a trial of the OX40 agonist ivuxolimab.

The CDR3 loop reads CASSPPTASMNTGELFF. CDR3 bases: TGTGCCAGCTCACCACCGACAGCCAGCATGAACACCGGGGAGCTGTTTTTT. The rearrangement joins TRBV18 to TRBJ2-2; tentatively, D is TRBD1 (5 bases). With 0 bases removed from V and 1 base from J, the gap between germline ends came to 12 bases. There are 17 residues in the CDR3. Germline CDR1 KGHSH, CDR2 LQKENI.